The T cell receptor (beta chain) under discussion was sequenced for a study of cytomegalovirus exposure and HLA in healthy donors. This PCR relied on a set of 60 Vbeta primers and 13 Jbeta primers. The table came from immunoSEQ multiplex PCR; TCRdb's copy has only in-frame clones and leaves some out. Of about 130,000 clones in the sample, roughly 72% were seen once. There are 17 residues in the CDR3. In the case of this clone: The antigen remains undetermined.

General study results and limits: TCR beta chains associated with HLA were, in a later analysis, more clonally expanded than equally common others. Association of some 18,000 TCR beta sequences with HLA alleles was found at 0.05 false discovery rate in a later analysis.

The TCR was taken from a woman in her forties or fifties in good health and CMV-seronegative. Sequencing was carried out using PBMCs. V gene TRBV21-1 combines with J gene TRBJ1-3; the D segment call TRBD1 is taken from the table without a DNA check. TRBV21-1 corresponds to a pseudogene. CDR3 bases: TGTGCCAGCAGCAGATCATACAGGGACACCTCTGGAAACACCATATATTTT. Translation: CASSRSYRDTSGNTIYF.